Below, 12 T cell receptor beta chains from the same sample are listed, as sequenced in a study of identical twins' blood T cells. One entry per CDR3 protein results from TCRdb running MiXCR on the 5' RACE reads. The table shows 300,000 to 450,000 distinct CDR3 sequences, with 25% to 35% occurring only once. The sequenced material came from PBMCs. The receptors were gathered from a woman between 18 and 55 years old in good health.

This clonotype has more than one count but fewer than ten. The chain is built from TRBV5-1 and TRBJ1-1; no firm D call. The CDR3 is made up of 13 amino acids. Trimming removed 2 bases from V and 3 bases from J, with 8 bases in between. The germline gives CDR1 SGHRS, CDR2 YFSETQ. For the CDR3, the DNA is TGCGCCAGCAGCTTTAAAAGGGACACTGAAGCTTTCTTT. Encoded protein: CASSFKRDTEAFF.

This clonotype was recorded only once. The chain uses TRBV27 and TRBJ1-5; 8 nucleotides align to TRBD1. CDR3 length equals 20 residues. V shed 4 bases, J shed 0 bases, and the junction held 17 bases outside the gene matches. CDR1 MNHEY and CDR2 SMNVEV come from the germline V gene (reference sequence). The DNA of the CDR3 is TGTGCCAGCAGTTCCACCTTCGACAGGGGCCTGTACTATAGCAATCAGCCCCAGCATTTT. Amino acid sequence: CASSSTFDRGLYYSNQPQHF.

This clonotype was seen a handful of times. The V call is TRBV6-1, the J call TRBJ2-7; D call uncertain. CDR1 is MNHNS, CDR2 SASEGT, per germline. This CDR3 spans 16 amino acids. V lost 2 bases to trimming and J lost 2 bases, with 16 bases between them. This CDR3 reads CASSELTGFPTYEQYF. In nucleotides, the CDR3 is TGTGCCAGCAGTGAATTGACCGGGTTCCCCACCTACGAGCAGTACTTC.

This clonotype has a handful of counts. The J gene is TRBJ1-1, the V gene TRBV11-2; no definite D call. Germline V gene sequence: CDR1 SGHAT, CDR2 FQNNGV. V shed 2 bases and J shed 1 base, with 11 bases lying between them. The CDR3 consists of 15 residues. CDR3 sequence: CASSLSWAPNTEAFF. CDR3 DNA: TGTGCCAGCAGCTTATCGTGGGCCCCGAACACTGAAGCTTTCTTT.

This clonotype was counted a few times. The gene calls are TRBV5-1 and TRBJ1-2; D is ambiguous. Trimming took off 3 bases at V and 4 bases at J, with 10 bases between the two ends. The CDR3 is made up of 13 amino acids. Germline loops: CDR1 SGHRS, CDR2 YFSETQ. The CDR3 nucleotides are TGCGCCAGCAGCTCCACAGTCATCTATGGCTACACCTTC. This sequence encodes CASSSTVIYGYTF.

The J gene is TRBJ1-1, the V gene TRBV5-1, with D possibly being TRBD1 (5 bases). Germline V gene lookup returns CDR1 SGHRS and CDR2 YFSETQ. V gave up 0 bases and J gave up 4 bases, with 16 bases separating them. This CDR3 is 16 amino acids long. Here the CDR3 DNA reads TGCGCCAGCAGCTTGGATTCCAGGGTGGGAATCACTGAAGCTTTCTTT. Amino acids: CASSLDSRVGITEAFF.

V and J are TRBV14 and TRBJ2-1, with D tentatively TRBD2 (5 bases). The CDR3 has 17 amino acids. V lost 4 bases to trimming and J lost 2 bases, with 18 bases between them. CDR1 SGHDN and CDR2 FVKESK come from the germline V gene. CDR3 in amino acids: CASSPLRGSQAYNEQFF. DNA of the CDR3: TGTGCCAGCAGCCCCCTACGGGGATCTCAAGCCTACAATGAGCAGTTCTTC.

The gene calls are TRBV7-2 and TRBJ2-7, with D uncertain. Per the germline V gene, CDR1 is SGHTA and CDR2 is FQGNSA. CDR3 length: 14 amino acids. V was clipped by 6 bases and J by 3 bases, with 15 bases between them. CDR3: CASRAAPTDYEQYF. The DNA of the CDR3 is TGTGCCAGCAGGGCAGCTCCAACAGACTACGAGCAGTACTTC.

This chain connects TRBV19 to TRBJ2-1, with 8 bases matching TRBD2. The CDR3 has 17 amino acids. V lost 8 bases to trimming and J lost 6 bases; unmatched junction nucleotides: 18. Germline CDR1 is LNHDA and CDR2 is SQIVND (reference sequence). DNA for the CDR3: TGTGCCAGTGACCCCGGGACTAGATTCCCTCCCCTCAATGAGCAGTTCTTC. Amino acids: CASDPGTRFPPLNEQFF.

The genes are TRBV12-5 and TRBJ1-2, with 10 bases matching TRBD1. Germline CDR1 reads LGHNT; CDR2 reads FRNRAP. The V segment lost 4 bases and the J segment 5 bases; nucleotides outside the gene matches: 4. The CDR3 has 14 amino acids. CDR3 region: CASGSWDRGYGYTF. CDR3 in DNA: TGTGCTAGTGGTTCCTGGGACAGGGGTTATGGCTACACCTTC.

This clonotype was counted at least ten times. At one boundary the junction diverges from the germline segment, which might be a read error. The CDR3 is CASSLAGGYNEQFF. CDR3 in DNA: TGTGCCAGCAGTTTAGCGGGAGGGTACAATGAGCAGTTCTTC. J is TRBJ2-1 and V is TRBV11-2, with 11 bases aligning to TRBD2. Germline V gives CDR1 SGHAT, CDR2 FQNNGV. This CDR3 has 14 residues.

The chain uses TRBV12-3 or TRBV12-4 and TRBJ2-1; D is ambiguous. The V end was cut by 5 bases, the J end by 9 bases, with 8 bases between. The CDR3 totals 11 residues. The CDR3 region is CASSPLSEQFF. The CDR3 bases are TGTGCCAGCAGTCCCCTTTCTGAGCAGTTCTTC.